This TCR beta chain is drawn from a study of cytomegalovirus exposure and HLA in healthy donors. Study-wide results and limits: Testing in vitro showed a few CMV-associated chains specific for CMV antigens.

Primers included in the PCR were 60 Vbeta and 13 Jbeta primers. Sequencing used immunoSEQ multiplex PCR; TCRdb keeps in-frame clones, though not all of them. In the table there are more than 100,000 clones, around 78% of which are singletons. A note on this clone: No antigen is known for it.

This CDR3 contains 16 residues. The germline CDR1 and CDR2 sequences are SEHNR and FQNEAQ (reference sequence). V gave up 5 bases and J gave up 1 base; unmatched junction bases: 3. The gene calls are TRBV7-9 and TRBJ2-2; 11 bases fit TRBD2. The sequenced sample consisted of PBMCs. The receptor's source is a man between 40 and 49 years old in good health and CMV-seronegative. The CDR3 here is CASSRGTSGNTGELFF. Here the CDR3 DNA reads TGTGCCAGCAGCAGAGGGACTAGCGGGAACACCGGGGAGCTGTTTTTT.